This T cell receptor (beta chain) was observed in a study of cytomegalovirus exposure and HLA in healthy donors. Primers for the PCR totalled 60 Vbeta and 13 Jbeta. Libraries were prepared by immunoSEQ multiplex PCR; TCRdb keeps only in-frame clonotypes and omits some of them. The data contain roughly 150,000 clones, around three fifths of them seen just once; the ten biggest clones take up over 2.5%. Germline CDR1 reads SQVTM; CDR2 reads ANQGSEA. The V gene end was trimmed by 4 bases and the J gene end by 4 bases; junction bases not matched to a gene: 8. The CDR3 runs to 14 residues. This TCR came from a woman aged 25 to 39 in good health and CMV-seropositive. This chain connects TRBV29-1 to TRBJ2-7; 9 bases align to TRBD2. The sample taken for sequencing was PBMCs. The CDR3 spells CSVVFLAGRYEQYF. The CDR3 DNA follows: TGCAGCGTTGTCTTCCTAGCGGGGCGATACGAGCAGTACTTC.